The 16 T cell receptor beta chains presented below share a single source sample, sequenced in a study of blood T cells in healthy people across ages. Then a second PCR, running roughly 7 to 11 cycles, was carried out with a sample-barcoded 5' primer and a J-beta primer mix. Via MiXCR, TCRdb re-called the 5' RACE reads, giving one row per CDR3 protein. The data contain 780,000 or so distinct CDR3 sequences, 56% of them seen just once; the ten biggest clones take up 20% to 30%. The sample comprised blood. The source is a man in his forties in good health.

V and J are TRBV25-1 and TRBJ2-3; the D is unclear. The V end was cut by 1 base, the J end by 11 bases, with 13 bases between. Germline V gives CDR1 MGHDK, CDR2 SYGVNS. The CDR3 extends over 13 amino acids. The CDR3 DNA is TGTGCCAGCAGTGAATTAAGGACGGCAAAGCAGTATTTT. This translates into CASSELRTAKQYF.

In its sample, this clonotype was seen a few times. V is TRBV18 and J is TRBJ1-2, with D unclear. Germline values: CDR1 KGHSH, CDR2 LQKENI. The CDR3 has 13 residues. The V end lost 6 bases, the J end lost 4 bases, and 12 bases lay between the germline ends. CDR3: CASSPAGIYGYTF. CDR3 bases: TGTGCCAGCTCCCCCGCCGGCATCTATGGCTACACCTTC.

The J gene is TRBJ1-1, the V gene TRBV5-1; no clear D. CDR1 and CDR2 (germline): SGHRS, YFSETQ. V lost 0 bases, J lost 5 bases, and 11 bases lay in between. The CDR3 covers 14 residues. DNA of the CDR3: TGCGCCAGCAGCTTGGCCCAGAAGGGAACTGAAGCTTTCTTT. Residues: CASSLAQKGTEAFF.

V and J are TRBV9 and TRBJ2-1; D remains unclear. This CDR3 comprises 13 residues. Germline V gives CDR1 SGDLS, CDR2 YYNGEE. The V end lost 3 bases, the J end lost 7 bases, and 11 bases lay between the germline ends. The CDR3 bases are TGTGCCAGCAGCGGTGGGGTAGGGAATGAGCAGTTCTTC. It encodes CASSGGVGNEQFF.

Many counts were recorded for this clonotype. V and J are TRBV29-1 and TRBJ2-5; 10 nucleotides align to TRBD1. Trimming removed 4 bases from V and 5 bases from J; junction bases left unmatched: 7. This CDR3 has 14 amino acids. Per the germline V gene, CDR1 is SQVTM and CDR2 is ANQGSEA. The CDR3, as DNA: TGCAGCGTTGTAGGGACAGGGGCTGGTGAGACCCAGTACTTC. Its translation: CSVVGTGAGETQYF.

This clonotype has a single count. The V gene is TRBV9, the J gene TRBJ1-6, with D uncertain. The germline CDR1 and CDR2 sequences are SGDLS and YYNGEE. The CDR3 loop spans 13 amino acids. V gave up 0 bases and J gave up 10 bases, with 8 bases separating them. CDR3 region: CASSVGFTSPLHF. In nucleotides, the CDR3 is TGTGCCAGCAGCGTAGGGTTTACCTCACCCCTCCACTTT.

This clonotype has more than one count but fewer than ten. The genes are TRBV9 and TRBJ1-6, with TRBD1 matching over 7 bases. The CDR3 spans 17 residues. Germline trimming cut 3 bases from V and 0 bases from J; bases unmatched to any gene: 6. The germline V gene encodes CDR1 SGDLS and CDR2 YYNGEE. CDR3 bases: TGTGCCAGCAGCGGACAGGGTCTAAGCTCCTATAATTCACCCCTCCACTTT. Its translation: CASSGQGLSSYNSPLHF.

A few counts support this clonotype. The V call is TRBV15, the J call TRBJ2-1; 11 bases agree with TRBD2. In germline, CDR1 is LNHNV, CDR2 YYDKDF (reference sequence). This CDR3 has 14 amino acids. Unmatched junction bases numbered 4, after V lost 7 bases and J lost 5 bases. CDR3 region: CATKPGLADNEQFF. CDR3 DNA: TGTGCCACCAAGCCGGGACTAGCGGACAATGAGCAGTTCTTC.

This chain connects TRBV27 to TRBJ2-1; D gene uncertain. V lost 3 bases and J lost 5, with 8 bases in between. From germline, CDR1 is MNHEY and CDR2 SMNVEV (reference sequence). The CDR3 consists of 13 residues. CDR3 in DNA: TGTGCCAGCAGTTTTGGGCAAAACAATGAGCAGTTCTTC. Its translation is CASSFGQNNEQFF.

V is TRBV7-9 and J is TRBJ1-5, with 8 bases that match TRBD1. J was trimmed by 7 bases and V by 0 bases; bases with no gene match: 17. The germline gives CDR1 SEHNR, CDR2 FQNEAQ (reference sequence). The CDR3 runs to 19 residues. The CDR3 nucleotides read TGTGCCAGCAGCTTAGCGCTGGTAGGACAGGGTCGGCGGGGGCAGCCCCAGCATTTT. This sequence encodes CASSLALVGQGRRGQPQHF.

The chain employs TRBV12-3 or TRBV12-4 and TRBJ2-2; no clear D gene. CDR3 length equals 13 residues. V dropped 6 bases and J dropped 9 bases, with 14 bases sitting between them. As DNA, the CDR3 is TGTGCCAGCAGCGCCAACAGCTACCGGGAGCTGTTTTTT. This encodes CASSANSYRELFF.

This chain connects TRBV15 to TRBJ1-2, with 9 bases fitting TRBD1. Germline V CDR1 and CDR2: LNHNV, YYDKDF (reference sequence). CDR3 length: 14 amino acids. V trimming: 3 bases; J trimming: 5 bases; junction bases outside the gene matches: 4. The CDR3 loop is CATSSTQGAYGYTF. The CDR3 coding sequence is TGTGCCACCAGCAGTACACAGGGGGCGTATGGCTACACCTTC.

CDR3 sequence reads: CSARDSSSSYNEQFF. The CDR3, as DNA: TGCAGTGCTAGAGACTCTTCCAGCTCCTACAATGAGCAGTTCTTC. The rearrangement joins TRBV20-1 to TRBJ2-1; no clear D. The CDR3 spans 15 residues. V was pared by 0 bases and J by 0 bases, with 9 bases between. The V gene's germline CDR1 is DFQATT and CDR2 SNEGSKA (reference sequence).

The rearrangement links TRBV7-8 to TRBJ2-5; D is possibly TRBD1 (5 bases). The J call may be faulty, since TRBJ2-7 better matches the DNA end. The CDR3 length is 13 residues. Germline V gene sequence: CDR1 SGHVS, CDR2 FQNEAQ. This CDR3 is CASSLEGKLEQYF. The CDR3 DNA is TGTGCCAGCAGCTTAGAGGGGAAACTCGAGCAGTACTTC.

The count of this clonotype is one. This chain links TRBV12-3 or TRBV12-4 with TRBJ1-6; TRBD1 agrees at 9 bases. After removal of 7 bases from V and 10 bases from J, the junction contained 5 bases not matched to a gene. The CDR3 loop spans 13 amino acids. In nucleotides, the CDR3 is TGTGCCAGCAAACCGGGACAGGGCTCACCCCTCCACTTT. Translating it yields CASKPGQGSPLHF.

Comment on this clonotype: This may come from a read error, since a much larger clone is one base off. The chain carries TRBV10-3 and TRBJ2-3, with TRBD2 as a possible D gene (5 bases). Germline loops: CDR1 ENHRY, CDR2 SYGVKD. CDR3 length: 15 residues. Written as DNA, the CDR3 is TGTGCCATCAGCCAAACAGACGCTAGCACAGAGACGCAGTATTTT. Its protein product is CAISQTDASTETQYF.